What follows are 14 T cell receptor beta chains derived from one specimen sequenced in a study of T-cell reconstitution after alpha-beta-depleted transplantation in children. The TCRbeta library was prepared with unique molecular identifiers. TCRdb called the PCR reads again in MiXCR, with one record for every CDR3 protein. The sample has a few hundred thousand distinct CDR3 sequences; 27% are singletons. Source: PBMCs, taken before TCRalphabeta/CD19-depleted stem cell transplant. These receptors were obtained from a boy younger than two with Wiskott-Aldrich syndrome, due to receive a stem cell transplant.

This clonotype was seen a handful of times. The V call is TRBV20-1, the J call TRBJ2-3; 8 nucleotides line up with TRBD2. This CDR3 is 14 amino acids long. The trim removed 6 bases at V and 4 bases at J, leaving 9 bases unmatched. Germline assignment: CDR1 DFQATT and CDR2 SNEGSKA (reference sequence). The CDR3 DNA sequence: TGCAGTGCGCCACGACTAGCGCAAGCAGATACGCAGTATTTT. Protein sequence: CSAPRLAQADTQYF.

This clonotype was observed a handful of times. The J gene is TRBJ1-5, the V gene TRBV20-1; D is perhaps TRBD1 (5 bases). The V and J ends lost 0 bases and 6 bases respectively, with 12 bases between them. The germline CDR1 and CDR2 sequences are DFQATT and SNEGSKA (reference sequence). The CDR3 is 14 residues long. As DNA, the CDR3 is TGCAGTGCTAGAGATGGAGGGGCGACTCAGCCCCAGCATTTT. Amino acid sequence: CSARDGGATQPQHF.

The chain has TRBV24-1 and TRBJ2-1, with 9 bases aligning to TRBD2. The CDR3 is made up of 16 amino acids. With 3 bases clipped from V and 5 bases from J, the junction kept 7 bases outside the gene matches. Germline CDR1 reads KGHDR; CDR2 reads SFDVKD. The CDR3 bases are TGTGCCACCAGTGATCCCCTAGCGGGAATTGACAATGAGCAGTTCTTC. Amino acid sequence: CATSDPLAGIDNEQFF.

This clonotype was picked up a small number of times. This rearrangement joins TRBV5-1 to TRBJ2-7, with 8 bases lining up with TRBD2. This CDR3 is 16 amino acids long. Germline-derived CDR1 and CDR2 are SGHRS and YFSETQ. The V segment lost 0 bases and the J segment 4 bases; nucleotides outside the gene matches: 9. In nucleotides, the CDR3 is TGCGCCAGCAGCTTGGACGGGGGCGGGAGGCCTTACGAGCAGTACTTC. It encodes CASSLDGGGRPYEQYF. Full variable domain (outside the CDR3, taken from reference TRBV5-1 and TRBJ2-7): KAGVTQTPRYLIKTRGQQVTLSCSPISGHRSVSWYQQTPGQGLQFLFEYFSETQRNKGNFPGRFSGRQFSNSRSEMNVSTLELGDSALYLCASSLDGGGRPYEQYFGPGTRLTVT.

This clonotype was seen a handful of times. V gene TRBV28 combines with J gene TRBJ2-7, with 8 bases lining up with TRBD2. The CDR3 runs 15 residues. Germline-derived CDR1 and CDR2 are MDHEN and SYDVKM. The J segment lost 2 bases and the V segment lost 5 bases, leaving 8 bases of the junction unmatched. The CDR3 loop is CASSQGEGLAYEQYF. CDR3 coding DNA: TGTGCCAGCAGTCAGGGAGAGGGACTAGCCTACGAGCAGTACTTC. The full variable domain, its missing parts supplied by reference TRBV28 and TRBJ2-7, is DVKVTQSSRYLVKRTGEKVFLECVQDMDHENMFWYRQDPGLGLRLIYFSYDVKMKEKGDIPEGYSVSREKKERFSLILESASTNQTSMYLCASSQGEGLAYEQYFGPGTRLTVT.

This clonotype was observed a few times. The gene calls are TRBV18 and TRBJ1-4; D gene unclear. The germline V and J ends were trimmed by 3 bases and 5 bases, with 7 bases remaining between them. The CDR3 has 13 residues. CDR1 and CDR2 from the germline V gene are KGHSH and LQKENI. In nucleotides, the CDR3 is TGTGCCAGCTCACCCCGGAGAAATGAAAAACTGTTTTTT. It is translated as CASSPRRNEKLFF.

V is TRBV21-1 and J is TRBJ2-4. TRBV21-1 is deemed a pseudogene. The CDR3 has 12 residues. CDR3 sequence: CASRSTSNIQYF. DNA of the CDR3: TGTGCCAGCAGAAGCACTTCCAACATTCAGTACTTC.

The genes are TRBV19 and TRBJ2-3; 11 bases are shared with TRBD2. CDR3 size: 14 residues. V gave up 5 bases and J gave up 5 bases; unmatched junction bases: 3. The germline gives CDR1 LNHDA, CDR2 SQIVND (reference sequence). Here the CDR3 reads CASSVLAGGDTQYF. CDR3 DNA sequence: TGTGCCAGTAGTGTTCTAGCGGGAGGAGATACGCAGTATTTT.

This sequence joins TRBV27 and TRBJ2-2; D remains ambiguous. Germline-derived CDR1 and CDR2 are MNHEY and SMNVEV (reference sequence). The CDR3 runs to 12 residues. V lost 5 bases and J 5 bases, leaving 6 bases between the germline ends. CDR3 DNA sequence: TGTGCCAGCAGTACGAGGACCGGGGAGCTGTTTTTT. Protein sequence: CASSTRTGELFF.

The V gene is TRBV7-2, the J gene TRBJ2-7, with D possibly being TRBD2 (5 bases). Germline V gives CDR1 SGHTA, CDR2 FQGNSA. V lost 2 bases, J lost 0 bases, and 11 bases lay in between. This CDR3 has 15 residues. CDR3 residues: CASSLISASSYEQYF. The CDR3 bases are TGTGCCAGCAGCTTAATTAGCGCCAGCTCCTACGAGCAGTACTTC.

The V call is TRBV10-3, the J call TRBJ2-7; 10 nucleotides match TRBD2. V lost 2 bases to trimming and J lost 3 bases; unmatched junction nucleotides: 4. Germline V gene lookup returns CDR1 ENHRY and CDR2 SYGVKD. This CDR3 region has 15 residues. DNA of the CDR3: TGTGCCATCAGTGAGGGGCCTAGCGGGAGCTACGAGCAGTACTTC. It codes for CAISEGPSGSYEQYF.

This chain connects TRBV5-1 to TRBJ2-5; 12 positions match TRBD2. This CDR3 contains 14 residues. Germline assignment: CDR1 SGHRS and CDR2 YFSETQ. V was pared by 4 bases and J by 11 bases, with 9 bases of the junction left unmatched. The CDR3 spells CASSAGLAGLPQYF. CDR3 nucleotide sequence: TGCGCCAGCAGCGCGGGACTAGCGGGTCTCCCTCAGTACTTC.

The V call is TRBV18, the J call TRBJ2-2; perhaps TRBD1 as D (6 bases). Germline CDR1 is KGHSH and CDR2 is LQKENI. The V end lost 1 base, the J end lost 1 base, and 13 bases lay between the germline ends. The CDR3 has 17 residues. The CDR3 coding sequence is TGTGCCAGCTCACCACGAATCGGGACAAAGAACACCGGGGAGCTGTTTTTT. Protein product: CASSPRIGTKNTGELFF.

The rearrangement links TRBV29-1 to TRBJ1-1; D is possibly TRBD1 (6 bases). V was shortened by 4 bases and J by 6 bases, with 15 bases between the two germline ends. The CDR3 is 13 amino acids. In germline, CDR1 is SQVTM, CDR2 ANQGSEA. The CDR3 sequence: CSVAWGGGPEAFF. CDR3 sequence (DNA): TGCAGCGTTGCCTGGGGTGGGGGCCCTGAAGCTTTCTTT.